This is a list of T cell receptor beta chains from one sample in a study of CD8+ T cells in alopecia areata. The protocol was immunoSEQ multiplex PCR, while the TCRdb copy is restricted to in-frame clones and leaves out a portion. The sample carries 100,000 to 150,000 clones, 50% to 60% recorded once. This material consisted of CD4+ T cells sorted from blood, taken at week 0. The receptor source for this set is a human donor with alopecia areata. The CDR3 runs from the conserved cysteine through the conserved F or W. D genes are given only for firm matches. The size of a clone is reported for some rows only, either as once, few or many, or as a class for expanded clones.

cdr3_nt: TGTGCCAGTAGTCTCGGACAGTCGAAGCCCCAGCATTTT; cdr3_aa: CASSLGQSKPQHF; clone_size: few; d_call: -; j_call: TRBJ1-5; v_call: TRBV19
cdr3_nt: TGTGCCAGCAGCCCAAGCCGGACATATTCACCCCTCCACTTT; cdr3_aa: CASSPSRTYSPLHF; clone_size: -; d_call: -; j_call: TRBJ1-6; v_call: TRBV7-2
cdr3_nt: TGCACCAGAAGGGGGGGGAAAGCCCCTGGGTTTTACAATGAGCAGTTCTTC; cdr3_aa: CTRRGGKAPGFYNEQFF; clone_size: -; d_call: -; j_call: TRBJ2-1; v_call: TRBV1
cdr3_nt: TGTGCCTGGATGACAGGGGGTGCATATGGCTACACCTTC; cdr3_aa: CAWMTGGAYGYTF; clone_size: once; d_call: TRBD1; j_call: TRBJ1-2; v_call: TRBV30
cdr3_nt: TGCGCCAGCAGCTCCCCCGCTGACGAGCAGTACTTC; cdr3_aa: CASSSPADEQYF; clone_size: few; d_call: -; j_call: TRBJ2-7; v_call: TRBV5-1
cdr3_nt: TGTGCCAGCAGGATGAACCTCGTTCCCCAGGGGGCAGATACGCAGTATTTT; cdr3_aa: CASRMNLVPQGADTQYF; clone_size: -; d_call: TRBD1; j_call: TRBJ2-3; v_call: TRBV27
cdr3_nt: TGTGCCAGTAGTATGTCAGCGGGTGGCACCGGGGAGCTGTTTTTT; cdr3_aa: CASSMSAGGTGELFF; clone_size: few; d_call: -; j_call: TRBJ2-2; v_call: TRBV19
cdr3_nt: TGTGCCAGCAGACTCGCCCAGGGACTCGGAGAGACCCAGTACTTC; cdr3_aa: CASRLAQGLGETQYF; clone_size: -; d_call: -; j_call: TRBJ2-5; v_call: TRBV6-1
cdr3_nt: TGTGCCAGCAGCGTCGGGACTAGCGGGGGGCCCCTCGAGCAGTACTTC; cdr3_aa: CASSVGTSGGPLEQYF; clone_size: -; d_call: TRBD2; j_call: TRBJ2-7; v_call: TRBV5-4
cdr3_nt: TGCAGCGTTAGGGACTTCAACTATGGCTACACCTTC; cdr3_aa: CSVRDFNYGYTF; clone_size: -; d_call: -; j_call: TRBJ1-2; v_call: TRBV29-1
cdr3_nt: TGTGCCAGCAGCTTAGCTCGACACAATGAGCAGTTCTTC; cdr3_aa: CASSLARHNEQFF; clone_size: few; d_call: -; j_call: TRBJ2-1; v_call: TRBV7-4
cdr3_nt: TGTGCCAGTCTTGGGTGGCTAGCGGGAGGCAATGAGCAGTTCTTC; cdr3_aa: CASLGWLAGGNEQFF; clone_size: -; d_call: TRBD2; j_call: TRBJ2-1; v_call: TRBV19
cdr3_nt: TGTGCCAGCAGTGAAAAAGGGACAGGGGATTCACCCCTCCACTTT; cdr3_aa: CASSEKGTGDSPLHF; clone_size: -; d_call: TRBD1; j_call: TRBJ1-6; v_call: TRBV9
cdr3_nt: TGTGCCAGCAGTCCCGGGACAGGGGGTCAAACTGAAGCTTTCTTT; cdr3_aa: CASSPGTGGQTEAFF; clone_size: -; d_call: TRBD1; j_call: TRBJ1-1; v_call: TRBV7-3
cdr3_nt: TGTGCCAGCAGCTTCTCCAGAGGCGCAGATACGCAGTATTTT; cdr3_aa: CASSFSRGADTQYF; clone_size: few; d_call: -; j_call: TRBJ2-3; v_call: TRBV7-9
cdr3_nt: TGCAGCGTAAGAGGACAGAGACTAAATGAAAAACTGTTTTTT; cdr3_aa: CSVRGQRLNEKLFF; clone_size: -; d_call: -; j_call: TRBJ1-4; v_call: TRBV29-1
cdr3_nt: TGCGCCAGCAGCTTGGACGTAGGCACAGATACGCAGTATTTT; cdr3_aa: CASSLDVGTDTQYF; clone_size: -; d_call: -; j_call: TRBJ2-3; v_call: TRBV5-1
cdr3_nt: TGTGCCAAAAAGACAGGGGGGCACTCTGGAAACACCATATATTTT; cdr3_aa: CAKKTGGHSGNTIYF; clone_size: -; d_call: TRBD1; j_call: TRBJ1-3; v_call: TRBV6-5
cdr3_nt: TGCGCCAGCAGCCAAAGACTAGCGGGGGCAAATGAGCAGTTCTTC; cdr3_aa: CASSQRLAGANEQFF; clone_size: -; d_call: TRBD2; j_call: TRBJ2-1; v_call: TRBV4-3
cdr3_nt: TGCGCCACTCGGGCAGGCGCTAACTATGGCTACACCTTC; cdr3_aa: CATRAGANYGYTF; clone_size: -; d_call: -; j_call: TRBJ1-2; v_call: TRBV5-1
cdr3_nt: TGCAGCGCTCAGACACCGAACACCGGGGAGCTGTTTTTT; cdr3_aa: CSAQTPNTGELFF; clone_size: few; d_call: -; j_call: TRBJ2-2; v_call: TRBV29-1
cdr3_nt: TGTGCCAGCAGACAGGGGGCTGGAAACACCATATATTTT; cdr3_aa: CASRQGAGNTIYF; clone_size: -; d_call: TRBD1; j_call: TRBJ1-3; v_call: TRBV7-2
cdr3_nt: TGTGCCAGCAGCTCCACTAGCGGGCGGCGGGATACGCAGTATTTT; cdr3_aa: CASSSTSGRRDTQYF; clone_size: -; d_call: TRBD2; j_call: TRBJ2-3; v_call: TRBV7-8
cdr3_nt: TGTGCCAGCAGCCCCCCTGGGGTGGGAGCTAACACTGAAGCTTTCTTT; cdr3_aa: CASSPPGVGANTEAFF; clone_size: few; d_call: -; j_call: TRBJ1-1; v_call: TRBV9
cdr3_nt: TGTGCCAGCAGCGAGGGAAGGGTTCCAGAGACCCAGTACTTC; cdr3_aa: CASSEGRVPETQYF; clone_size: -; d_call: -; j_call: TRBJ2-5; v_call: TRBV13
cdr3_nt: TGTGCCAGCAGTGGGGAATCCTCTCTTGGGGAGCAGTACTTC; cdr3_aa: CASSGESSLGEQYF; clone_size: -; d_call: -; j_call: TRBJ2-7; v_call: TRBV2
cdr3_nt: TGTGCCAGCAGTTCCTCTATTCCGTCCCGGGACACCCGACAAGAGACCCAGTACTTC; cdr3_aa: CASSSSIPSRDTRQETQYF; clone_size: -; d_call: -; j_call: TRBJ2-5; v_call: TRBV2
cdr3_nt: TGTGCCAGTAGTATGGGACCTACGAACGTCCACGAGCAGTACTTC; cdr3_aa: CASSMGPTNVHEQYF; clone_size: -; d_call: -; j_call: TRBJ2-7; v_call: TRBV19
cdr3_nt: TGTGCCAGCAGTGAGACTAGCGGGGACCAGACCCAGTACTTC; cdr3_aa: CASSETSGDQTQYF; clone_size: -; d_call: TRBD2; j_call: TRBJ2-5; v_call: TRBV2
cdr3_nt: TGTGCCAGCAGTACTGGGGGGGGAATCGAGCAGTACTTC; cdr3_aa: CASSTGGGIEQYF; clone_size: -; d_call: TRBD2; j_call: TRBJ2-7; v_call: TRBV27
cdr3_nt: TGTGCCACTAGTGCGGGCACTGAAGCTTTCTTT; cdr3_aa: CATSAGTEAFF; clone_size: few; d_call: -; j_call: TRBJ1-1; v_call: TRBV6-6
cdr3_nt: TGTGCCAGTACCAACCGACAGGGGAGAACAGATACGCAGTATTTT; cdr3_aa: CASTNRQGRTDTQYF; clone_size: -; d_call: TRBD1; j_call: TRBJ2-3; v_call: TRBV19
cdr3_nt: TGTGCCAGCTCACAAGACCCTAATGAAAAACTGTTTTTT; cdr3_aa: CASSQDPNEKLFF; clone_size: -; d_call: -; j_call: TRBJ1-4; v_call: TRBV18
cdr3_nt: TGTGCCAGCAGTCCTCCGGGACAGGGAAGAGATACGCAGTATTTT; cdr3_aa: CASSPPGQGRDTQYF; clone_size: -; d_call: TRBD1; j_call: TRBJ2-3; v_call: TRBV28
cdr3_nt: TGTGCCAGCAGCTTAGGGACCCACACAGATACGCAGTATTTT; cdr3_aa: CASSLGTHTDTQYF; clone_size: -; d_call: -; j_call: TRBJ2-3; v_call: TRBV7-3
cdr3_nt: TGTGCCAGCAGCTTAATAGGGAATCAGCCCCAGCATTTT; cdr3_aa: CASSLIGNQPQHF; clone_size: -; d_call: -; j_call: TRBJ1-5; v_call: TRBV5-6
cdr3_nt: TGTGCCAGCAGCTCCCATGGGGGGAACCAAGAGACCCAGTACTTC; cdr3_aa: CASSSHGGNQETQYF; clone_size: -; d_call: -; j_call: TRBJ2-5; v_call: TRBV5-6
cdr3_nt: TGTGCCAGTAACCCAGGACAGGGGGCAGGACGCACTGAAGCTTTCTTT; cdr3_aa: CASNPGQGAGRTEAFF; clone_size: -; d_call: TRBD1; j_call: TRBJ1-1; v_call: TRBV19
cdr3_nt: TGTGCCAGCACCAGGGCTAGCGGGAGCTCCTACGAGCAGTACTTC; cdr3_aa: CASTRASGSSYEQYF; clone_size: once; d_call: TRBD2; j_call: TRBJ2-7; v_call: TRBV6-5
cdr3_nt: TGTGCCAGCAGTTACGAAAGACTACCCTACGAGCAGTACTTC; cdr3_aa: CASSYERLPYEQYF; clone_size: -; d_call: -; j_call: TRBJ2-7; v_call: TRBV6-5
cdr3_nt: TGCGCCAGCAGCCAAGAGGGTTCGTGGGGCATATATTTT; cdr3_aa: CASSQEGSWGIYF; clone_size: -; d_call: -; j_call: TRBJ1-3; v_call: TRBV4-3
cdr3_nt: TGTGCCAGCAGCCAAGATTTCGGCCCCTACGAGCAGTACTTC; cdr3_aa: CASSQDFGPYEQYF; clone_size: once; d_call: -; j_call: TRBJ2-7; v_call: TRBV14
cdr3_nt: TGTGCCAGCAGTTCGGGGGGTAGCAATCAGCCCCAGCATTTT; cdr3_aa: CASSSGGSNQPQHF; clone_size: -; d_call: -; j_call: TRBJ1-5; v_call: TRBV28
cdr3_nt: TGTGCCAGCAGCCAAAGGAAATCCTACAATGAGCAGTTCTTC; cdr3_aa: CASSQRKSYNEQFF; clone_size: -; d_call: -; j_call: TRBJ2-1; v_call: TRBV4-2
cdr3_nt: TGTGCCAGCACCCCGACAGGGGCTCCCTACGAGCAGTACTTC; cdr3_aa: CASTPTGAPYEQYF; clone_size: few; d_call: TRBD1; j_call: TRBJ2-7; v_call: TRBV6-5
cdr3_nt: TGTGCCAGCAGCTTAGAACCGGGGACTGAAGCTTTCTTT; cdr3_aa: CASSLEPGTEAFF; clone_size: -; d_call: -; j_call: TRBJ1-1; v_call: TRBV7-2
cdr3_nt: TGCGCCAGCAGCTTGGCCGGGACAGGGGCCCACACCGGGGAGCTGTTTTTT; cdr3_aa: CASSLAGTGAHTGELFF; clone_size: few; d_call: TRBD1; j_call: TRBJ2-2; v_call: TRBV5-1
cdr3_nt: TGTGCCAGTCACGGCCCGAAGGGACAGGGGGCGCGTTATGTTGAAGCTTTCTTT; cdr3_aa: CASHGPKGQGARYVEAFF; clone_size: -; d_call: TRBD1; j_call: TRBJ1-1; v_call: TRBV28
cdr3_nt: TGCAGCGTTGGCGACAGGGCCCACACAGATACGCAGTATTTT; cdr3_aa: CSVGDRAHTDTQYF; clone_size: few; d_call: TRBD1; j_call: TRBJ2-3; v_call: TRBV29-1
cdr3_nt: TGTGCCAGCAGTCCTATTGGGCAACAGGGTTCCTACAATGAGCAGTTCTTC; cdr3_aa: CASSPIGQQGSYNEQFF; clone_size: -; d_call: -; j_call: TRBJ2-1; v_call: TRBV27
cdr3_nt: TGCAGCGTTGAAGATCGAGGATCTAACTATGGCTACACCTTC; cdr3_aa: CSVEDRGSNYGYTF; clone_size: -; d_call: -; j_call: TRBJ1-2; v_call: TRBV29-1
cdr3_nt: TGTGCCAGCAGCCAAGTAAGTCACGAGCAGTACTTC; cdr3_aa: CASSQVSHEQYF; clone_size: -; d_call: -; j_call: TRBJ2-7; v_call: TRBV14
cdr3_nt: TGTGCCAGCAGCCGATACAGGGGCGGGGTACGGCCAGATACGCAGTATTTT; cdr3_aa: CASSRYRGGVRPDTQYF; clone_size: -; d_call: -; j_call: TRBJ2-3; v_call: TRBV14
cdr3_nt: TGTGCCAGCAGCACCCGGGGACCGGGACAGGGTGAGGACTATGGCTACACCTTC; cdr3_aa: CASSTRGPGQGEDYGYTF; clone_size: -; d_call: TRBD1; j_call: TRBJ1-2; v_call: TRBV9
cdr3_nt: TGCGCCAGCAGCCAAGATACGGTACCCTTCTCTGGGGCCAACGTCCTGACTTTC; cdr3_aa: CASSQDTVPFSGANVLTF; clone_size: once; d_call: -; j_call: TRBJ2-6; v_call: TRBV4-3